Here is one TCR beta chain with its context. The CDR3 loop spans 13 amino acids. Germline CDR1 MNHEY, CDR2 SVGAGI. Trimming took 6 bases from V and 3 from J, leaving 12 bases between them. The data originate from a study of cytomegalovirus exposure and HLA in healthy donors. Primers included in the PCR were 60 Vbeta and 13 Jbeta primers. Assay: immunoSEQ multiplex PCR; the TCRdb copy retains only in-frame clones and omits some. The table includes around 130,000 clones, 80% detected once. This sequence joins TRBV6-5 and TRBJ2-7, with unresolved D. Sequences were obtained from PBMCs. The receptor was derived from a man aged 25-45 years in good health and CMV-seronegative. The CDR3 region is CASRRDFNYEQYF. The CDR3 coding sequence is TGTGCCAGCAGACGCGACTTCAACTACGAGCAGTACTTC.